This T cell receptor beta chain was identified in a study of cytomegalovirus exposure and HLA in healthy donors. The study, taken as a whole, reports: Despite most TCR sequences being rare, some public TCRs occurred in many donors. Associated with cytomegalovirus, according to the listing, were some 180 TCR beta chains.

Between the trimmed V and J ends, which lost 4 bases and 0 bases, there was a span of 10 bases. The CDR3 covers 14 residues. Germline assignment: CDR1 MNHNS and CDR2 SASEGT. On this clone itself: Its antigen is as yet unknown.

Here immunoSEQ multiplex PCR was the method, and the copy in TCRdb shows in-frame clones only, minus some. The table shows around 240,000 clones, with roughly 89% occurring only once. Sequenced: PBMCs. V is TRBV6-1 and J is TRBJ2-7; tentatively, D is TRBD1 (5 bases). This clonotype originated in a young woman in good health and CMV-seronegative. CDR3 protein: CASSVGASSYEQYF. CDR3 DNA: TGTGCCAGCAGTGTTGGGGCCAGCTCCTACGAGCAGTACTTC.